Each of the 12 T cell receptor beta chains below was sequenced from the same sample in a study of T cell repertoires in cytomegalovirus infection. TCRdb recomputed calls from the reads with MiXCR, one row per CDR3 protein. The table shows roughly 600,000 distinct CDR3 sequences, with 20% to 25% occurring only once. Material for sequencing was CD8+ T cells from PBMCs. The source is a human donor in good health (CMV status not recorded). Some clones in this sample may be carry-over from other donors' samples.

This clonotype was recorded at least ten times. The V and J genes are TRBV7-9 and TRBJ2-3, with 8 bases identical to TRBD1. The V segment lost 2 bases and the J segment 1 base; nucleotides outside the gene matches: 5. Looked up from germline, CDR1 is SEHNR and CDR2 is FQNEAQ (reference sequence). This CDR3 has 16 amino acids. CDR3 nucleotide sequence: TGTGCCAGCAGCTTACCGGACAGGGTGGGCACAGATACGCAGTATTTT. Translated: CASSLPDRVGTDTQYF. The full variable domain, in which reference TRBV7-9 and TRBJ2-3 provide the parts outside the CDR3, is DTGVSQNPRHKITKRGQNVTFRCDPISEHNRLYWYRQTLGQGPEFLTYFQNEAQLEKSRLLSDRFSAERPKGSFSTLEIQRTEQGDSAMYLCASSLPDRVGTDTQYFGPGTRLTVL.

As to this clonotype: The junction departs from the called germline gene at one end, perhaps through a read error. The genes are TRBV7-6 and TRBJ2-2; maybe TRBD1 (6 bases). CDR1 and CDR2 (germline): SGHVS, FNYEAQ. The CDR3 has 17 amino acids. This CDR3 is CASSGGPLQGNPGELFF. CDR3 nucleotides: TGTGCCAGCAGCGGTGGGCCGTTGCAGGGGAACCCCGGGGAGCTGTTTTTT.

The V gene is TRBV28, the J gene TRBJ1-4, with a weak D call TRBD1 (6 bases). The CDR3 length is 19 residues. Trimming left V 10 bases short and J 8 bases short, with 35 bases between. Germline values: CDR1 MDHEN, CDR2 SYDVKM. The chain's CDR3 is CATNPTGLLRQAPREKLFF. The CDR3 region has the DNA TGTGCCACCAACCCAACCGGGCTACTTCGACAGGCTCCAAGGGAAAAACTGTTTTTT.

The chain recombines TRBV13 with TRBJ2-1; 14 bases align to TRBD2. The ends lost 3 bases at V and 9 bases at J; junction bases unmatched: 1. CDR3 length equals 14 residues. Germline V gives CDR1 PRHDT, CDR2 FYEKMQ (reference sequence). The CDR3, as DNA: TGTGCCAGCAGCTTCGGACTAGCGGGGGGTGAGCAGTTCTTC. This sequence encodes CASSFGLAGGEQFF.

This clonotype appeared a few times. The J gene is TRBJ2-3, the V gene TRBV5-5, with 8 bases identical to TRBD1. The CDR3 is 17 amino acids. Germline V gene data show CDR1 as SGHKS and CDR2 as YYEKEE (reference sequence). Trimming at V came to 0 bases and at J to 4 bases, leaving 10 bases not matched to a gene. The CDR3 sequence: CASSLAPDRERPDTQYF. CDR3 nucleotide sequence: TGTGCCAGCAGCTTGGCCCCGGACAGGGAGCGCCCAGATACGCAGTATTTT.

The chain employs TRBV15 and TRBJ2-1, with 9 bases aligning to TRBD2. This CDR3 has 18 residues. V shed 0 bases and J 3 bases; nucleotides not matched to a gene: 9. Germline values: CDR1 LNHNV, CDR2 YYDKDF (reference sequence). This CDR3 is CATSRDPPGTSYYNEQFF. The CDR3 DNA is TGTGCCACCAGCAGAGATCCGCCCGGGACTAGCTACTACAATGAGCAGTTCTTC.

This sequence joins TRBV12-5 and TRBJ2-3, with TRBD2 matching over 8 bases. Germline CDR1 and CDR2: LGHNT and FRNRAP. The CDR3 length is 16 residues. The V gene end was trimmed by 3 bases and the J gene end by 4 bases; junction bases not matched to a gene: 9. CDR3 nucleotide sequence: TGTGCTAGTGGTTTTTTGCGGGGGGTGATCGCAGATACGCAGTATTTT. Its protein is CASGFLRGVIADTQYF. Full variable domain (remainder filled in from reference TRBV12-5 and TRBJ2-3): DARVTQTPRHKVTEMGQEVTMRCQPILGHNTVFWYRQTMMQGLELLAYFRNRAPLDDSGMPKDRFSAEMPDATLATLKIQPSEPRDSAVYFCASGFLRGVIADTQYFGPGTRLTVL.

CDR3 in DNA: TGTGCCAGCAGTCCCCGCGGAGGATATGTCGACGAGCAGTACGTC. Amino acid sequence: CASSPRGGYVDEQYV. The J gene is TRBJ2-7, the V gene TRBV6-2 or TRBV6-3, with D perhaps TRBD2 (5 bases). This CDR3 contains 15 residues. Between the trimmed V and J ends, which lost 5 bases and 5 bases, there was a span of 19 bases. Germline CDR1 reads MNHEY; CDR2 reads SVGEGT.

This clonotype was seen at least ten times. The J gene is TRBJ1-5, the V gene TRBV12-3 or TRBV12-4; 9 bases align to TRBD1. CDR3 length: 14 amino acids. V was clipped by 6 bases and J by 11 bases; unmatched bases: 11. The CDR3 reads CASSPETGGWSQHF. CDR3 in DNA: TGTGCCAGCAGCCCAGAGACAGGGGGTTGGTCCCAGCATTTT.

The DNA of the CDR3 is TGTGCCATCAAGACTAGCCCGCGGAATGAGCAGTTCTTC. As protein: CAIKTSPRNEQFF. This chain links TRBV10-3 with TRBJ2-1, with TRBD2 matching 7 bases. Trimming cost V 7 bases and J 7 bases; bases outside gene matches: 7. CDR1 and CDR2 from the germline V gene are ENHRY and SYGVKD. The CDR3 is 13 residues long.

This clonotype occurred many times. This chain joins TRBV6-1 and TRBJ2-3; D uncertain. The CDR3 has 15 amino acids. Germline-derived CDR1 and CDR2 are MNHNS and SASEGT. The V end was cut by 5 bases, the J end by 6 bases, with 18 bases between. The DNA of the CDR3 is TGTGCCAGCAGTTCCTTGGACGAAGAGAACGATACGCAGTATTTT. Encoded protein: CASSSLDEENDTQYF.

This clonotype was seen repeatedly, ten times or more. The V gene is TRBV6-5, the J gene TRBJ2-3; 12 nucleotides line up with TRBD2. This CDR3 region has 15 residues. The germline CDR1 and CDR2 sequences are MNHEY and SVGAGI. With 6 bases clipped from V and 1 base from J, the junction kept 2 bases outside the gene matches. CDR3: CASSRLAGGTDTQYF. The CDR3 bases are TGTGCCAGCAGCCGACTAGCGGGGGGCACAGATACGCAGTATTTT.